This T cell receptor (beta chain) was found in a study of control samples from healthy donors and cancer patients. Some clones are missing from TCRdb's copy, which holds only in-frame ones; the method was immunoSEQ multiplex PCR. The sample consists of some 76,000 clones, nearly 90% of them appearing once. Trimming stripped 2 bases from V and 7 bases from J, with 6 bases between. The CDR3 loop spans 12 amino acids. The rearrangement uses TRBV12-3 or TRBV12-4 and TRBJ1-5; D remains unclear. This sequence was found in a man aged 55 to 70 with lung cancer. Material: PBMCs. The CDR3 DNA sequence: TGTGCCAGCAGTTTACTAGGACAGCCCCAGCATTTT. It codes for CASSLLGQPQHF.